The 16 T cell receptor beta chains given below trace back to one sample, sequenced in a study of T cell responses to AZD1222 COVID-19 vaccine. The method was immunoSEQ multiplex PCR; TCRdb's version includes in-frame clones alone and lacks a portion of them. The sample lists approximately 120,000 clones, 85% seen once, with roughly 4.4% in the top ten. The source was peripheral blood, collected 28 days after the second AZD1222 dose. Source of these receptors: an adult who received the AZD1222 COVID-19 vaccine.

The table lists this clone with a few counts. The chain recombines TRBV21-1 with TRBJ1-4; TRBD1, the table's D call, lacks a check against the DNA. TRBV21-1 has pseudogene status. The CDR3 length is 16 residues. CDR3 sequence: CASSTRQGPTNEKLFF. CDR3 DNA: TGTGCCAGCAGCACCCGACAGGGGCCAACTAATGAAAAACTGTTTTTT.

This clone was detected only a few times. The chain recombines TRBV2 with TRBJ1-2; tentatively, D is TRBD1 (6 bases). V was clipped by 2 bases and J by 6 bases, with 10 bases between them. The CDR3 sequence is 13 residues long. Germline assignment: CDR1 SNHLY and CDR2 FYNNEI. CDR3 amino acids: CASSETGGHGYTF. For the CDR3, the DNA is TGTGCCAGCAGTGAAACCGGGGGCCATGGCTACACCTTC. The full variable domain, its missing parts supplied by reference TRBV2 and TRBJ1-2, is EPEVTQTPSHQVTQMGQEVILRCVPISNHLYFYWYRQILGQKVEFLVSFYNNEISEKSEIFDDQFSVERPDGSNFTLKIRSTKLEDSAMYFCASSETGGHGYTFGSGTRLTVV.

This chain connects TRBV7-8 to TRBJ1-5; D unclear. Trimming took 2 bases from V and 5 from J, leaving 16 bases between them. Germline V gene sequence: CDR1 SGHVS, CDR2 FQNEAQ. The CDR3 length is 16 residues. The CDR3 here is CASSLLVATEDQPQHF. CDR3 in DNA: TGTGCCAGCAGCTTATTAGTGGCAACCGAAGATCAGCCCCAGCATTTT.

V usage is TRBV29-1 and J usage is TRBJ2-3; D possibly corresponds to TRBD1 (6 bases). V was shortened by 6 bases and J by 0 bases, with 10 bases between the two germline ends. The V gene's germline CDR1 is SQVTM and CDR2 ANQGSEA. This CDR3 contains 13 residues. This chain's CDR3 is CSVRQDSTDTQYF. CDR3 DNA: TGCAGCGTACGACAGGACAGCACAGATACGCAGTATTTT.

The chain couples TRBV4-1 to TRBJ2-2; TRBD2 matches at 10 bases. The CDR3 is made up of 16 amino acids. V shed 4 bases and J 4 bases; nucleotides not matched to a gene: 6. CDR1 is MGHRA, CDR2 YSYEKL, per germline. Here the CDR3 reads CASSPRLAGPTGELFF. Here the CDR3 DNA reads TGCGCCAGCAGCCCTAGACTAGCGGGTCCCACCGGGGAGCTGTTTTTT.

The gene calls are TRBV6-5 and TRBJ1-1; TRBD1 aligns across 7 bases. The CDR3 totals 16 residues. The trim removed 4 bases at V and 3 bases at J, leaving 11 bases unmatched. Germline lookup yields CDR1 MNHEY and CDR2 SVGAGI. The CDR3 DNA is TGTGCCAGCAGTTCAATTTGGGACAGTGTGCACACTGAAGCTTTCTTT. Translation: CASSSIWDSVHTEAFF.

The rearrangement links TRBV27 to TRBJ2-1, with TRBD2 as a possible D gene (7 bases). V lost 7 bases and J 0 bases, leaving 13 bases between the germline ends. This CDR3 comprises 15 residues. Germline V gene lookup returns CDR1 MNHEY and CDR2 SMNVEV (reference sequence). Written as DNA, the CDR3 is TGTGCCAGCAACGAGGGGGGGGGCTCCTACAATGAGCAGTTCTTC. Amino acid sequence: CASNEGGGSYNEQFF.

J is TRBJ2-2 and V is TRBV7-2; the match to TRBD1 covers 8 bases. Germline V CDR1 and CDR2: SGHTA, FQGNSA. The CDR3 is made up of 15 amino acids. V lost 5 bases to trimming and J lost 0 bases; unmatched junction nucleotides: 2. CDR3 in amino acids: CASSPQGANTGELFF. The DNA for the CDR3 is TGTGCCAGCAGCCCACAGGGGGCGAACACCGGGGAGCTGTTTTTT.

The CDR3 nucleotides are TGTGCCAGCAGCCGGGCCTTGGACGGGACGTGGGGCAATCAGCCCCAGCATTTT. It encodes CASSRALDGTWGNQPQHF. The V and J genes are TRBV7-9 and TRBJ1-5, with D perhaps TRBD1 (5 bases). Germline V lookup: CDR1 SEHNR, CDR2 FQNEAQ (reference sequence). V lost 5 bases and J lost 2, with 22 bases in between. There are 18 residues in the CDR3. Full variable domain (rest looked up from reference TRBV7-9 and TRBJ1-5): DTGVSQNPRHKITKRGQNVTFRCDPISEHNRLYWYRQTLGQGPEFLTYFQNEAQLEKSRLLSDRFSAERPKGSFSTLEIQRTEQGDSAMYLCASSRALDGTWGNQPQHFGDGTRLSIL.

CDR3 loop: CASHSRGRGYGYTF. The CDR3 DNA reads as TGTGCCAGCCACTCCCGGGGGCGCGGCTATGGCTACACCTTC. V is TRBV28 and J is TRBJ1-2, with a tentative D call TRBD1 (6 bases). CDR1 and CDR2 (germline): MDHEN, SYDVKM. The CDR3 consists of 14 residues. V dropped 8 bases and J dropped 4 bases, with 17 bases sitting between them.

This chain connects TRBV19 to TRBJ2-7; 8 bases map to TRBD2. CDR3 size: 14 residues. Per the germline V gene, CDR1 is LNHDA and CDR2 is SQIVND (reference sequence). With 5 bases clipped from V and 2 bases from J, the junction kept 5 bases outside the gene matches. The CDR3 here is CASSFSGAAYEQYF. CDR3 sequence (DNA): TGTGCCAGTAGTTTTAGCGGGGCCGCCTACGAGCAGTACTTC.

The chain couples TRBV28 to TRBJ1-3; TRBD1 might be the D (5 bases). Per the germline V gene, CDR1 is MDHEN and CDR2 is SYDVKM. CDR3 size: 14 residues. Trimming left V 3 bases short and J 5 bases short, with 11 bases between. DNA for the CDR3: TGTGCCAGCAGTTTGTCTGGGGGTAGAAACACCATATATTTT. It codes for CASSLSGGRNTIYF.

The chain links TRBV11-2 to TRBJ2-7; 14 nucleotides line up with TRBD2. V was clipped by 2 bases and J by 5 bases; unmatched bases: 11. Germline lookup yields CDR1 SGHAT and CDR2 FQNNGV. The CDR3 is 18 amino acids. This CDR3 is CASSLTTSGGATSHEQYF. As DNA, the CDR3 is TGTGCCAGCAGCTTAACGACTAGCGGGGGGGCTACTTCCCACGAGCAGTACTTC.

The CDR3: CASSPPRRENTEAFF. CDR3 DNA: TGTGCCAGCAGCCCTCCACGGCGGGAGAACACTGAAGCTTTCTTT. The chain recombines TRBV3-1 (or the pseudogene TRBV3-2) with TRBJ1-1, with D uncertain. Trimming removed 4 bases from V and 1 base from J, with 13 bases in between. Germline V gene data show CDR1 as LGHDT and CDR2 as YNNKEL (reference sequence). The CDR3 is 15 amino acids.

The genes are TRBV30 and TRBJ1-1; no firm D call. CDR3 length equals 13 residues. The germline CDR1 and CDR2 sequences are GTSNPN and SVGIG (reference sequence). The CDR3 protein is CARAILEDTEAFF. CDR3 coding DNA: TGTGCTCGAGCGATCCTGGAAGACACTGAAGCTTTCTTT.

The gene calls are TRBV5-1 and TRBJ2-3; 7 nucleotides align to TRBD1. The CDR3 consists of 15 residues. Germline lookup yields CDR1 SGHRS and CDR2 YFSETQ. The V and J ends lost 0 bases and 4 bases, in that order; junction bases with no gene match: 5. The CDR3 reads CASSLVGGDADTQYF. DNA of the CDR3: TGCGCCAGCAGCTTGGTAGGGGGCGACGCAGATACGCAGTATTTT.